The clone carrying this T cell receptor (beta chain) has a single count. Its antigen is unknown. The PCR employed 60 Vbeta primers together with 13 Jbeta primers. Produced via immunoSEQ multiplex PCR; TCRdb's table is partial and in-frame only. The repertoire holds tens of thousands of clones, with around four fifths as singletons. Germline CDR1 reads MDHEN; CDR2 reads SYDVKM. Trimming removed 6 bases from V and 2 bases from J, with 14 bases in between. This CDR3 contains 15 residues. This sample is drawn from a study of cytomegalovirus exposure and HLA in healthy donors. Study findings and constraints: Fewer N-insertions than the roughly 670-donor mean were reportedly shown by an Asian-associated ancestry cluster in a later analysis. In a later analysis, compared with equally common non-associated chains, HLA-associated beta chains were more expanded. Highly shared sequence variants in one cluster were likely a sequencing artifact.

Material for sequencing was PBMCs. V and J are TRBV28 and TRBJ1-5; unclear D gene. This sequence originates from a male donor in good health and CMV-seropositive. CDR3 nucleotide sequence: TGTGCCAGCAGCCTAGTCGGATCCCGCAATCAGCCCCAGCATTTT. Translated: CASSLVGSRNQPQHF.